This T cell receptor (beta chain) was observed in a study of blood T cell repertoires in COVID-19 (TCRdb year 2020). Study-wide context: The collaborator samples originated in the United States, Italy and Spain and spanned the acute and convalescent phases of COVID-19. The material from the prospective study consisted of cDNA or gDNA derived from T cells, B-cell-depleted T cells, or PBMCs. Where HLA class I and class II types were available, the types were taken from metadata supplied by the sample provider, not from assay-based typing. Samples came from the ongoing ImmuneRACE study (first 160 participants) plus 1,254 subjects from 6 global collaborators. Subjects who had been exposed to COVID-19, were actively infected with it, or had recovered from it provided the deeply sampled blood TCRbeta repertoires that made up the dataset. A de-identified subject ID, COVID-19 status, age in years and sex were almost always included in the sample metadata. The repertoires were made available in a free public database intended to serve as a resource for research on the immune response to SARS-CoV-2. Beyond this particular receptor, the publication reports: The amount of clinical and demographic metadata varied by source and participant and was provided uncurated.

V trim: 6 bases; J trim: 1 base; unmatched bases: 8. Based on the germline V gene, the CDR1 and CDR2 sequences are SNHLY and FYNNEI. The CDR3 goes from the cysteine to the phenylalanine over 16 residues. Only CDR3 DNA is held: 48 bases, read in frame from base 1. Each collaborating institution followed its own protocols to collect whole blood in K2EDTA tubes. For TCRbeta analysis, collaborators shipped samples as frozen whole blood, isolated PBMCs, or DNA extracted from either of those sample types. On this clone itself: Its target antigen remains unknown. Base quality data are lacking; no much larger clone is found one base away.

TCRbeta CDR3 regions were amplified from genomic DNA using the immunoSEQ Assay, a bias-controlled multiplex PCR. From the authors' description of their analysis: Within the assay, amplification of reference gene primers was used to estimate how many nucleated cells each sample contained. To quantify the absolute abundance of each unique TCRbeta CDR3 rearrangement, sequence reads were collapsed and filtered. For each sample, productive Simpson clonality was calculated by taking the square root of Simpson's diversity index across productive rearrangements. TCRdb retrieved this table from immuneACCESS and kept in-frame rearrangements only. Not all clones are present; in checked studies, unresolved V genes account for under half, and no reason is known for the remainder. V, J and clone size were drawn from that table, and D and trimming were deduced from the DNA. The sample contains over 200,000 clones, 84% of them found a single time. The leading ten clones occupy around a sixth of the sample.

The sequence is built from TRBV2 and TRBJ2-3; 9 bases in between match TRBD2. The receptor was derived from a woman of 80 years or more with active or convalescent COVID-19. Sequenced input: peripheral blood. DNA sequence: TGTGCCAGCAGCAATTCATTAGCGGGGGGCACAGATACGCAGTATTTT. The resulting protein is CASSNSLAGGTDTQYF.